These T cell receptor beta chains were read from a single sample in a study of CD8 T cells in Susac syndrome. MiXCR, applied by TCRdb to the immunoSEQ multiplex PCR reads, yields one record per CDR3 protein. The sample yields about 240,000 distinct CDR3 sequences, 90% to 97% seen once. Input material: CD4+ T cells from PBMCs. The receptors were sampled from a human donor with Susac syndrome. Both conserved end residues are part of each CDR3. A D gene is named only where the DNA matches it firmly. Expanded clones get a size class; other rows say once, few or many, or leave the size out.

D: .
J: TRBJ1-2
size: .
V: TRBV18
CDR3: CASSPPGGGHYGYTF
DNA: TGTGCCAGCTCACCCCCCGGGGGGGGTCACTATGGCTACACCTTC

D: TRBD1
J: TRBJ1-1
size: .
V: TRBV7-3
CDR3: CASSFTGEVNTEAFF
DNA: TGTGCCAGCAGCTTCACAGGGGAAGTGAACACTGAAGCTTTCTTT

D: TRBD1
J: TRBJ1-1
size: .
V: TRBV12-3/TRBV12-4
CDR3: CASRTPGGGKAFF
DNA: TGTGCCAGCAGAACCCCAGGGGGAGGGAAAGCTTTCTTT

D: .
J: TRBJ2-1
size: .
V: TRBV3-1
CDR3: CASSRFKWTEQFF
DNA: TGTGCCAGCAGCCGCTTTAAATGGACTGAGCAGTTCTTC

D: TRBD2
J: TRBJ2-7
size: .
V: TRBV29-1
CDR3: CSVVTSPTSGRYEQYF
DNA: TGCAGCGTTGTAACAAGCCCGACTAGCGGGAGATACGAGCAGTACTTC

D: .
J: TRBJ2-1
size: .
V: TRBV11-2
CDR3: CASLRGAVQFF
DNA: TGTGCCTCCTTACGGGGCGCCGTGCAGTTCTTC

D: .
J: TRBJ2-5
size: .
V: TRBV20-1
CDR3: CSARPGINQEIQYF
DNA: TGCAGTGCTAGACCCGGGATTAACCAAGAGATCCAGTACTTC

D: TRBD2
J: TRBJ2-7
size: .
V: TRBV27
CDR3: CASSRLAGAAEQYF
DNA: TGTGCCAGCAGTAGACTAGCGGGAGCTGCCGAGCAGTACTTC

D: .
J: TRBJ1-1
size: few
V: TRBV5-1
CDR3: CASSLEMNTEAFF
DNA: TGTGCCAGCAGCTTAGAAATGAACACTGAAGCTTTCTTT

D: TRBD1
J: TRBJ2-3
size: .
V: TRBV20-1
CDR3: CSFDRVADTQYF
DNA: TGCAGTTTCGACAGGGTGGCAGATACGCAGTATTTT

D: .
J: TRBJ1-5
size: .
V: TRBV5-1
CDR3: CASSFGRAGEPQHF
DNA: TGCGCCAGCAGCTTCGGGAGGGCTGGAGAGCCCCAGCATTTT

D: TRBD2
J: TRBJ2-1
size: .
V: TRBV5-1
CDR3: CASSDSGRAGGEQFF
DNA: TGCGCCAGCAGCGATAGCGGGAGGGCCGGGGGTGAGCAGTTCTTC

D: .
J: TRBJ2-7
size: .
V: TRBV6-5
CDR3: CASCSGGIIDEQYF
DNA: TGTGCCAGCTGTTCGGGCGGGATTATCGACGAGCAGTACTTC

D: .
J: TRBJ2-5
size: .
V: TRBV5-1
CDR3: CASSMETTRGKETQYF
DNA: TGCGCCAGCAGCATGGAAACCACCCGGGGTAAAGAGACCCAGTACTTC

D: .
J: TRBJ2-1
size: .
V: TRBV11-2
CDR3: CASSPPNGGTFNEQFF
DNA: TGTGCCAGCAGCCCCCCGAACGGCGGGACATTTAATGAGCAGTTCTTC

D: TRBD2
J: TRBJ2-5
size: .
V: TRBV5-6
CDR3: CASSDSGLAGGQAGETQYF
DNA: TGTGCCAGCAGCGACTCGGGACTAGCGGGAGGGCAGGCTGGGGAGACCCAGTACTTC

D: .
J: TRBJ2-1
size: .
V: TRBV5-1
CDR3: CASNSAGFKQFF
DNA: TGCGCCAGCAACTCGGCGGGTTTTAAGCAGTTCTTC

D: .
J: TRBJ2-7
size: .
V: TRBV5-1
CDR3: CASSYLSSYEQYF
DNA: TGCGCCAGCAGCTACCTAAGCTCCTACGAGCAGTACTTC

D: TRBD2
J: TRBJ2-1
size: .
V: TRBV25-1
CDR3: CASSDGAGGPYNEQFF
DNA: TGTGCCAGCAGTGACGGAGCGGGAGGGCCCTACAATGAGCAGTTCTTC

D: .
J: TRBJ2-1
size: .
V: TRBV7-9
CDR3: CASSQSKRSSYNEQFF
DNA: TGTGCCAGCAGCCAAAGCAAGCGGAGCTCCTACAATGAGCAGTTCTTC

D: .
J: TRBJ2-5
size: .
V: TRBV24-1
CDR3: CATSDLWATDQETQYF
DNA: TGTGCCACCAGTGATTTGTGGGCGACGGACCAAGAGACCCAGTACTTC

D: .
J: TRBJ2-5
size: .
V: TRBV5-1
CDR3: CASSLWAGGETQYF
DNA: TGCGCCAGCAGCTTGTGGGCCGGTGGAGAGACCCAGTACTTC

D: TRBD2
J: TRBJ2-1
size: .
V: TRBV12-3/TRBV12-4
CDR3: CASSRTSGRASEQFF
DNA: TGTGCCAGCAGCCGGACTAGCGGGAGGGCCAGTGAGCAGTTCTTC

D: TRBD1
J: TRBJ1-2
size: .
V: TRBV20-1
CDR3: CSALPGQGPRTF
DNA: TGCAGTGCTCTTCCGGGACAGGGGCCGCGCACCTTC

D: TRBD1
J: TRBJ2-5
size: once
V: TRBV5-1
CDR3: CASSWGQTQETQYF
DNA: TGCGCCAGCAGCTGGGGACAGACACAAGAGACCCAGTACTTC

D: .
J: TRBJ2-4
size: .
V: TRBV6-5
CDR3: CASSYQVLGGGNIQYF
DNA: TGTGCCAGCAGTTACCAAGTGCTTGGAGGGGGCAACATTCAGTACTTC

D: .
J: TRBJ2-3
size: .
V: TRBV20-1
CDR3: CSARWPTGRDTQYF
DNA: TGCAGTGCTAGATGGCCCACGGGGCGAGATACGCAGTATTTT

D: TRBD1
J: TRBJ2-5
size: .
V: TRBV19
CDR3: CASSAGTGGAKTQYF
DNA: TGTGCCAGTAGTGCCGGGACAGGGGGCGCGAAGACCCAGTACTTC

D: .
J: TRBJ2-1
size: .
V: TRBV10-3
CDR3: CAISPTRGHEQFF
DNA: TGTGCCATCAGTCCGACGCGCGGCCATGAGCAGTTCTTC